The 27 T cell receptor beta chains below were found in one sample sequenced in a study of a mutant IDH1 vaccine in newly diagnosed glioma. Described time point: baseline, week 1 (first vaccination visit). Described treatment: pre-vaccination baseline after standard-of-care therapy. Data came from immunoSEQ multiplex PCR; TCRdb stores just in-frame clones and leaves some out. The table has around 30,000 clones, approximately 80% seen once. The sequencing here drew on peripheral blood mononuclear cells (PBMCs), taken from a glioma patient treated with radiotherapy, temozolomide or both. Every receptor here comes from a middle-aged man with glioma. Some clones in this sample may be carry-over from other donors' samples.

This chain links TRBV28 with TRBJ2-2; D is tentatively TRBD1 or TRBD2 (5 bases each). V was trimmed by 3 bases and J by 0 bases, leaving 8 bases between them. This CDR3 has 15 amino acids. Germline values: CDR1 MDHEN, CDR2 SYDVKM. The CDR3 region has the DNA TGTGCCAGCAGTTTTAGGGGACCGAACACCGGGGAGCTGTTTTTT. Encoded protein: CASSFRGPNTGELFF.

In this sample, this clone turned up a few times. This chain connects TRBV7-9 to TRBJ1-5; the D gene is possibly TRBD1 (5 bases). From germline, CDR1 is SEHNR and CDR2 FQNEAQ (reference sequence). V was clipped by 5 bases and J by 8 bases, with 13 bases between them. The CDR3 contains 13 residues. CDR3 loop: CASSLTGAEPQHF. The CDR3 nucleotides are TGTGCCAGCAGCCTGACCGGGGCAGAGCCCCAGCATTTT.

V gene TRBV27 combines with J gene TRBJ1-2, with D tentatively TRBD1 (5 bases). Looked up from germline, CDR1 is MNHEY and CDR2 is SMNVEV (reference sequence). V lost 6 bases and J 1 base, leaving 21 bases between the germline ends. The CDR3 is 17 amino acids. In DNA form, the CDR3 reads TGTGCCAGCAGACCGCTTGGGGCGGGGCTCGATAACTATGGCTACACCTTC. It translates to CASRPLGAGLDNYGYTF.

This clone is labeled as medium-sized. This rearrangement joins TRBV6-4 to TRBJ1-5; D remains ambiguous. Germline CDR1 is MRHNA and CDR2 is SNTAGT. The CDR3 has 13 residues. V was pared by 3 bases and J by 0 bases, with 3 bases between. CDR3 loop: CASSERSNQPQHF. CDR3 DNA: TGTGCCAGCAGTGAGCGTAGCAATCAGCCCCAGCATTTT.

This sequence joins TRBV19 and TRBJ2-5; TRBD1 matches 11 bases. The trim removed 5 bases at V and 7 bases at J, leaving 15 bases unmatched. The CDR3 loop spans 17 amino acids. Germline loops: CDR1 LNHDA, CDR2 SQIVND (reference sequence). CDR3 DNA sequence: TGTGCCAGTAGTGCGTCTCCGGGACAGGGGGGGGAGTGGACCCAGTACTTC. Translation: CASSASPGQGGEWTQYF.

About this clone itself: One junction end does not reproduce the germline sequence, and a read error may be involved. The chain carries TRBV29-1 and TRBJ2-7; D might be TRBD1 (6 bases). This CDR3 spans 13 amino acids. The germline V gene encodes CDR1 SQVTM and CDR2 ANQGSEA. This CDR3 reads CSVQDRRTYEQYF. For the CDR3, the DNA is TGCAGCGTTCAAGACAGGCGGACCTACGAGCAGTACTTC.

The chain employs TRBV19 and TRBJ2-2, with TRBD1 identical over 8 bases. The V segment lost 9 bases and the J segment 6 bases; nucleotides outside the gene matches: 9. CDR3 length equals 14 residues. Germline-derived CDR1 and CDR2 are LNHDA and SQIVND (reference sequence). The CDR3 sequence: CASVRTGMAGELFF. The DNA of the CDR3 is TGTGCCAGCGTTCGGACAGGGATGGCCGGGGAGCTGTTTTTT.

Only a few counts were recorded for this clone. The identical CDR3 is also encoded by other nucleotide sequences in the sample. The CDR3 reads CASSRTGTNYGYTF. CDR3 DNA: TGTGCCAGCAGTCGGACAGGAACTAACTATGGCTACACCTTC. The chain recombines TRBV28 with TRBJ1-2, with 7 bases identical to TRBD1. The V gene end was trimmed by 5 bases and the J gene end by 0 bases; junction bases not matched to a gene: 3. This CDR3 spans 14 amino acids. Germline assignment: CDR1 MDHEN and CDR2 SYDVKM.

The chain recombines TRBV20-1 with TRBJ2-1; either TRBD1 or TRBD2 may fit D (5 bases each). Germline CDR1 is DFQATT and CDR2 is SNEGSKA (reference sequence). Trimming pared 4 bases from V and 7 bases from J, leaving 8 bases between. The CDR3 runs to 11 residues. CDR3 DNA sequence: TGCAGTGCTAAAGGGACGAATGAGCAGTTCTTC. The encoded protein is CSAKGTNEQFF.

The chain is built from TRBV2 and TRBJ2-7; no reliable D call. The CDR3 consists of 14 residues. Germline V gives CDR1 SNHLY, CDR2 FYNNEI. Between the trimmed V and J ends, which lost 6 bases and 2 bases, there was a span of 14 bases. The CDR3 nucleotides are TGTGCCAGCAGGGTTTCGGGCTCAGCCTACGAGCAGTACTTC. This translates into CASRVSGSAYEQYF.

V and J are TRBV7-6 and TRBJ2-1; TRBD2 matches at 8 bases. J gave up 7 bases and V 1 base, and 6 bases lay outside the gene matches. The germline V gene has CDR1 SGHVS and CDR2 FNYEAQ. This CDR3 is built from 15 residues. CDR3 in amino acids: CASSLGGTRSNEQFF. For the CDR3, the DNA is TGTGCCAGCAGCTTAGGAGGGACTAGAAGTAATGAGCAGTTCTTC.

The chain joins TRBV19 to TRBJ2-1; D is undetermined. The V gene's germline CDR1 is LNHDA and CDR2 SQIVND (reference sequence). The CDR3 contains 13 residues. The V end lost 1 base, the J end lost 8 bases, and 9 bases lay between the germline ends. DNA of the CDR3: TGTGCCAGTAGTATAGGGCCCCTGGATGAGCAGTTCTTC. It is translated as CASSIGPLDEQFF.

On this clone itself: An end of the junction differs from the germline gene, which may be a read error. The chain couples TRBV5-1 to TRBJ2-2; D unclear. The length of the CDR3 is 13 residues. Germline values: CDR1 SGHRS, CDR2 YFSETQ. The CDR3 spells CASSPTNSGELFF. The CDR3 DNA is TGCGCCAGCAGCCCGACGAACAGCGGGGAGCTGTTTTTT.

The DNA for the CDR3 is TGTGCCAGCACCCAGGGTGGAGATACGCAGTATTTT. It specifies CASTQGGDTQYF. The chain combines TRBV7-9 with TRBJ2-3; D possibly corresponds to TRBD1 (5 bases). Germline values: CDR1 SEHNR, CDR2 FQNEAQ (reference sequence). Deletions cut 7 bases from V and 5 bases from J, with 10 bases between. There are 12 residues in the CDR3.

The rearrangement joins TRBV30 to TRBJ1-1; 7 nucleotides match TRBD1. Trimming removed 2 bases from V and 4 bases from J; junction bases left unmatched: 7. The CDR3 is 14 amino acids. Germline V lookup: CDR1 GTSNPN, CDR2 SVGIG (reference sequence). The CDR3 loop reads CAWSTGVGGTEAFF. The CDR3 coding sequence is TGTGCCTGGAGTACAGGGGTGGGCGGCACTGAAGCTTTCTTT. The full variable domain, completed using reference TRBV30 and TRBJ1-1, is SQTIHQWPATLVQPVGSPLSLECTVEGTSNPNLYWYRQAAGRGLQLLFYSVGIGQISSEVPQNLSASRPQDRQFILSSKKLLLSDSGFYLCAWSTGVGGTEAFFGQGTRLTVV.

The table lists this clone with a count of one. This chain joins TRBV10-3 and TRBJ2-7; possible D gene TRBD2, 5 bases. The length of the CDR3 is 14 residues. The germline V gene encodes CDR1 ENHRY and CDR2 SYGVKD. V was pared by 7 bases and J by 7 bases, with 20 bases between. CDR3 DNA: TGTGCCATCACGGAGGCAGTAGGATTTTCGGAGCAGTACTTC. This sequence encodes CAITEAVGFSEQYF.

This rearrangement joins TRBV4-3 to TRBJ2-1; D is ambiguous. V shed 3 bases and J shed 5 bases, with 11 bases lying between them. The CDR3 spans 14 residues. Germline loops: CDR1 LGHNA, CDR2 YSLEER. The CDR3 sequence: CASSHDLGNNEQFF. The DNA of the CDR3 is TGCGCCAGCAGCCACGACCTAGGGAACAATGAGCAGTTCTTC.

The genes are TRBV2 and TRBJ2-1; 11 bases are a match to TRBD2. V was pared by 8 bases and J by 8 bases, with 11 bases of the junction left unmatched. The CDR3 sequence is 15 residues long. Germline V CDR1 and CDR2: SNHLY, FYNNEI. Here the CDR3 reads CASSGTSGGRDEQFF. CDR3 nucleotides: TGTGCCAGCTCCGGAACTAGCGGGGGTCGCGATGAGCAGTTCTTC.

This clone was counted between two and nine times. The rearrangement joins TRBV7-3 to TRBJ1-1; D remains unclear. CDR1 is SGHTA and CDR2 is FQGTGA in the germline V gene. Trimming took 4 bases from V and 4 from J, leaving 10 bases between them. The CDR3 covers 13 residues. The CDR3 DNA reads as TGTGCCAGCAGCTCGACTTTGCGCACTGAAGCTTTCTTT. Translation: CASSSTLRTEAFF.

This sequence joins TRBV7-9 and TRBJ2-7, with a possible D match to TRBD1 (6 bases). This CDR3 has 14 amino acids. V lost 5 bases and J 4 bases, leaving 15 bases between the germline ends. The germline gives CDR1 SEHNR, CDR2 FQNEAQ (reference sequence). Written as DNA, the CDR3 is TGTGCCAGCAGCCCTTCAGGGGAATCGTACGAGCAGTACTTC. It specifies CASSPSGESYEQYF.

The chain combines TRBV2 with TRBJ1-2; 8 bases match TRBD1. CDR1 SNHLY and CDR2 FYNNEI come from the germline V gene. V was pared by 5 bases and J by 8 bases, with 19 bases of the junction left unmatched. The CDR3 is 17 amino acids. CDR3 loop: CASSLTGGQASLGGYTF. CDR3 coding DNA: TGTGCCAGCAGTCTTACCGGGGGACAGGCTAGTCTTGGGGGCTACACCTTC.

The V call is TRBV6-6, the J call TRBJ2-5, with D uncertain. CDR3 length: 13 residues. Trimming cost V 0 bases and J 5 bases, with 7 bases left between them. Per germline, CDR1 MNHNY and CDR2 SVGAGI (reference sequence). DNA for the CDR3: TGTGCCAGCAGTTACTCGTTAGAGGAGACCCAGTACTTC. Translation: CASSYSLEETQYF.

The chain recombines TRBV4-3 with TRBJ2-7; TRBD2 matches at 12 bases. The CDR3 has 15 amino acids. The ends lost 3 bases at V and 1 base at J; junction bases unmatched: 1. Germline V gene sequence: CDR1 LGHNA, CDR2 YSLEER. The CDR3: CASSHLAGGSYEQYF. Written as DNA, the CDR3 is TGCGCCAGCAGCCACCTAGCGGGGGGGTCCTACGAGCAGTACTTC.

This sequence joins TRBV7-2 and TRBJ2-7, with D possibly being TRBD2 (5 bases). V was trimmed by 5 bases and J by 4 bases, leaving 12 bases between them. Germline loops: CDR1 SGHTA, CDR2 FQGNSA. The CDR3 spans 13 residues. As DNA, the CDR3 is TGTGCCAGCAGCCCCCAACTAGTTTACGAGCAGTACTTC. Its translation: CASSPQLVYEQYF.

This rearrangement joins TRBV6-4 to TRBJ2-1, with 12 positions matching TRBD2. CDR1 is MRHNA, CDR2 SNTAGT, per germline. V trimming: 3 bases; J trimming: 0 bases; junction bases outside the gene matches: 3. The CDR3 is made up of 17 amino acids. CDR3 protein: CASSELAGGSSYNEQFF. CDR3 DNA: TGTGCCAGCAGTGAACTAGCGGGGGGAAGCTCCTACAATGAGCAGTTCTTC.

Remarks on this clone: The same CDR3 also results from other DNA sequences found in this sample. V is TRBV28 and J is TRBJ2-2; the D is unclear. The CDR3 covers 12 residues. V shed 5 bases and J shed 5 bases, with 6 bases lying between them. Germline assignment: CDR1 MDHEN and CDR2 SYDVKM. DNA of the CDR3: TGTGCCAGCAGTACTCCTACCGGGGAGCTGTTTTTT. Protein: CASSTPTGELFF.

The table lists this clone with a count of one. The chain is built from TRBV11-2 and TRBJ1-1, with a weak D call TRBD1 (5 bases). Germline CDR1 reads SGHAT; CDR2 reads FQNNGV. The CDR3 covers 16 residues. The ends were cut back, 3 bases at V and 1 base at J, with 15 bases in the middle. Here the CDR3 reads CASSFQGAARNTEAFF. The CDR3 DNA reads TGTGCCAGCAGCTTCCAAGGGGCAGCGAGGAACACTGAAGCTTTCTTT.